Sequencing of this T cell receptor (beta chain) was carried out in a study of radiotherapy plus CTLA-4 blockade in lung cancer. Sequencing was performed with immunoSEQ multiplex PCR; in TCRdb, only in-frame clones are kept and a portion is missing. The sample carries 70,000 to 100,000 clones, around 85% recorded once. In chemo-refractory metastatic non-small-cell lung cancer, patients got ipilimumab CTLA-4 blockade together with focal radiation. Germline values: CDR1 SNHLY, CDR2 FYNNEI. This CDR3 contains 15 residues. Deletions cut 6 bases from V and 8 bases from J, with 20 bases between. The material sequenced was peripheral blood, taken from a patient treated with radiotherapy plus ipilimumab. This receptor was taken from a human donor with non-small cell lung cancer who had a partial response to radiotherapy plus ipilimumab. The J gene is TRBJ2-1, the V gene TRBV2, with a weak D call TRBD2 (6 bases). The CDR3 spells CASRNRDFPRDEQFF. The CDR3 DNA reads TGTGCCAGCAGAAACCGGGACTTCCCGCGGGATGAGCAGTTCTTC.